A single sample is the source of the 21 T cell receptor beta chains below, sequenced in a study of blood T cell repertoires in COVID-19. Only in-frame clones appear in the TCRdb table, and some are missing; sequencing was by immunoSEQ multiplex PCR. The data contain about 76,000 clones, roughly nine tenths of them seen just once; the ten biggest clones take up over 1.2%. Sequenced: peripheral blood. The source of these receptors is a man between 45 and 60 years old with acute or convalescent COVID-19.

The J gene is TRBJ1-6, the V gene TRBV6-6; TRBD1 matches at 12 bases. The CDR3 totals 16 residues. V lost 5 bases to trimming and J lost 8 bases; unmatched junction nucleotides: 7. Germline CDR1 and CDR2: MNHNY and SVGAGI (reference sequence). The CDR3 bases are TGTGCCAGCAGTCGGCCGGGACAGGGGGCGTATTCACCCCTCCACTTT. Its protein is CASSRPGQGAYSPLHF.

This clone turned up a few times. The J gene is TRBJ1-6, the V gene TRBV2, with D uncertain. Trimming took off 2 bases at V and 7 bases at J, with 9 bases between the two ends. Per the germline V gene, CDR1 is SNHLY and CDR2 is FYNNEI. CDR3 length: 14 residues. DNA of the CDR3: TGTGCCAGCAGTGAAATGAAGCCGAATTCACCCCTCCACTTT. It specifies CASSEMKPNSPLHF.

The chain links TRBV27 to TRBJ2-3; 9 bases agree with TRBD2. This CDR3 contains 15 residues. The germline gives CDR1 MNHEY, CDR2 SMNVEV (reference sequence). With 6 bases clipped from V and 0 bases from J, the junction kept 4 bases outside the gene matches. As DNA, the CDR3 is TGTGCCAGCAGGCGACTAGCGGTCAGCACAGATACGCAGTATTTT. It encodes CASRRLAVSTDTQYF.

This clone showed up just a few times. The chain has TRBV7-9 and TRBJ2-3, with 14 bases lining up with TRBD2. Germline V CDR1 and CDR2: SEHNR, FQNEAQ (reference sequence). There are 18 residues in the CDR3. The V segment lost 5 bases and the J segment 4 bases; nucleotides outside the gene matches: 11. CDR3: CASSALPGLAGAADTQYF. For the CDR3, the DNA is TGTGCCAGCAGCGCCCTGCCGGGACTAGCGGGAGCGGCAGATACGCAGTATTTT.

This rearrangement joins TRBV29-1 to TRBJ1-1, with a weak D call TRBD1 (5 bases). Germline V gene data show CDR1 as SQVTM and CDR2 as ANQGSEA. The ends were cut back, 5 bases at V and 5 bases at J, with 12 bases in the middle. The CDR3 spans 12 residues. The CDR3: CSVWGGRTEAFF. CDR3 in DNA: TGCAGCGTTTGGGGGGGTCGGACTGAAGCTTTCTTT.

The V call is TRBV7-9, the J call TRBJ2-3; possible D gene TRBD1, 6 bases. This CDR3 is 15 amino acids long. Trimming took off 5 bases at V and 1 base at J, with 13 bases between the two ends. CDR1 is SEHNR, CDR2 FQNEAQ, per germline (reference sequence). The CDR3, as DNA: TGTGCCAGCAGCCGAACAGGGCTTGGCACAGATACGCAGTATTTT. This codes for CASSRTGLGTDTQYF.

This clone was detected only once. The V gene is TRBV19, the J gene TRBJ2-6; 7 bases align to TRBD1. Germline CDR1 LNHDA, CDR2 SQIVND (reference sequence). The CDR3 has 15 residues. The V gene end was trimmed by 5 bases and the J gene end by 4 bases; junction bases not matched to a gene: 5. The CDR3 DNA sequence: TGTGCCAGTAGTGGAACAGGGGCCGGGGCCAACGTCCTGACTTTC. This translates into CASSGTGAGANVLTF. The full variable domain, with the rest looked up from reference TRBV19 and TRBJ2-6, is DGGITQSPKYLFRKEGQNVTLSCEQNLNHDAMYWYRQDPGQGLRLIYYSQIVNDFQKGDIAEGYSVSREKKESFPLTVTSAQKNPTAFYLCASSGTGAGANVLTFGAGSRLTVL.

This rearrangement joins TRBV4-3 to TRBJ2-5, with unresolved D. Trimming pared 4 bases from V and 3 bases from J, leaving 12 bases between. Germline assignment: CDR1 LGHNA and CDR2 YSLEER. The CDR3 length is 14 residues. The CDR3 sequence is CASSPTLGEETQYF. CDR3 bases: TGCGCCAGCAGCCCGACTTTGGGTGAAGAGACCCAGTACTTC.

This rearrangement joins TRBV6-2 or TRBV6-3 to TRBJ1-5, with no clear D. The CDR3 is made up of 16 amino acids. CDR1 and CDR2 from the germline V gene are MNHEY and SVGEGT. V lost 5 bases and J lost 6, with 20 bases in between. The CDR3 sequence is CASSTPAGTLRQPQHF. CDR3 nucleotide sequence: TGTGCCAGCAGTACCCCGGCAGGAACCCTTCGTCAGCCCCAGCATTTT.

This chain uses TRBV19 with TRBJ1-5; 10 nucleotides agree with TRBD1. The CDR3 covers 15 residues. Unmatched junction bases numbered 8, after V lost 3 bases and J lost 9 bases. Germline V CDR1 and CDR2: LNHDA, SQIVND (reference sequence). This CDR3 is CASSIDRGRLGPQHF. CDR3 sequence (DNA): TGTGCCAGTAGTATCGACAGGGGGCGGCTGGGGCCCCAGCATTTT.

The V and J genes are TRBV19 and TRBJ1-6, with unresolved D. Germline loops: CDR1 LNHDA, CDR2 SQIVND (reference sequence). Trimming cost V 8 bases and J 8 bases, with 13 bases left between them. The CDR3 is made up of 13 amino acids. The CDR3 DNA sequence: TGTGCCAGTCTCGGAGTTTGGGATTCACCCCTCCACTTT. This sequence encodes CASLGVWDSPLHF.

V and J are TRBV2 and TRBJ1-6; D remains unclear. The V gene lost 10 bases and the J gene lost 3 bases, with 10 bases spanning the gap. The CDR3 runs to 13 residues. The germline V gene has CDR1 SNHLY and CDR2 FYNNEI. This chain's CDR3 is CAILRDYNSPLHF. In DNA form, the CDR3 reads TGTGCCATCTTGCGGGACTATAATTCACCCCTCCACTTT.

The chain has TRBV9 and TRBJ2-1; 11 bases map to TRBD2. Germline V gene sequence: CDR1 SGDLS, CDR2 YYNGEE. This CDR3 has 16 residues. V shed 4 bases and J 2 bases; nucleotides not matched to a gene: 5. CDR3 in amino acids: CASSPMGLAAYNEQFF. In DNA form, the CDR3 reads TGTGCCAGCAGCCCCATGGGACTAGCGGCCTACAATGAGCAGTTCTTC.

This sequence joins TRBV6-2 or TRBV6-3 and TRBJ1-6, with D possibly matching TRBD1 (6 bases). V shed 5 bases and J shed 8 bases, with 13 bases lying between them. Looked up from germline, CDR1 is MNHEY and CDR2 is SVGEGT. The length of the CDR3 is 14 residues. This CDR3 reads CASSRQGLDSPLHF. In DNA, the CDR3 is TGTGCCAGCAGTCGGCAGGGGTTGGATTCACCCCTCCACTTT.

The CDR3 DNA is TGTGCCAGCAGCTCCCGGGACAGGGGTCAGTTCTTC. Amino acid sequence: CASSSRDRGQFF. The chain employs TRBV11-2 and TRBJ2-1; 10 nucleotides align to TRBD1. Germline CDR1 reads SGHAT; CDR2 reads FQNNGV. This CDR3 contains 12 residues. V was pared by 4 bases and J by 13 bases, with 4 bases of the junction left unmatched.

The V gene is TRBV29-1, the J gene TRBJ2-7; D gene uncertain. The germline gives CDR1 SQVTM, CDR2 ANQGSEA. CDR3 length equals 14 residues. V was shortened by 4 bases and J by 6 bases, with 19 bases between the two germline ends. CDR3: CSVVPRLRATEQYF. CDR3 nucleotide sequence: TGCAGCGTTGTCCCGCGGCTCCGAGCTACCGAGCAGTACTTC.

The chain combines TRBV18 with TRBJ2-3, with 12 bases identical to TRBD2. CDR1 KGHSH and CDR2 LQKENI come from the germline V gene. Trimming took 6 bases from V and 4 from J; bases not matched to a gene: 5. The CDR3 is made up of 15 amino acids. The CDR3 loop reads CASSLTSGGADTQYF. The CDR3 DNA reads TGTGCCAGCTCGCTGACTAGCGGGGGAGCAGATACGCAGTATTTT.

V is TRBV28 and J is TRBJ1-5, with no clear D. CDR1 and CDR2 from the germline V gene are MDHEN and SYDVKM. CDR3 length equals 12 residues. Trimming cost V 6 bases and J 7 bases, with 10 bases left between them. The CDR3 nucleotides read TGTGCCAGCAGAACATCTGCCCAGCCCCAGCATTTT. This encodes CASRTSAQPQHF.

CDR3 nucleotide sequence: TGTGCCAGCAGCTTAAAGACAGGAGTCTACAATGAGCAGTTCTTC. Amino acid sequence: CASSLKTGVYNEQFF. The chain carries TRBV13 and TRBJ2-1, with D perhaps matching TRBD1 (6 bases). Trimming shortened V by 2 bases and J by 3 bases, and 11 bases separated the two germline ends. Germline V gives CDR1 PRHDT, CDR2 FYEKMQ (reference sequence). The CDR3 extends over 15 amino acids.

The chain is built from TRBV5-6 and TRBJ1-2; TRBD1 is a possible D gene (6 bases). CDR3 length: 17 residues. Trimming left V 4 bases short and J 3 bases short, with 22 bases between. Germline CDR1 is SGHDT and CDR2 is YYEEEE. CDR3 nucleotides: TGTGCCAGCAGCGCCGGGACAAAGCCGGGCGCTCACTATGGCTACACCTTC. It translates to CASSAGTKPGAHYGYTF. Filled out from reference TRBV5-6 and TRBJ1-2, the complete variable domain reads DAGVTQSPTHLIKTRGQQVTLRCSPKSGHDTVSWYQQALGQGPQFIFQYYEEEERQRGNFPDRFSGHQFPNYSSELNVNALLLGDSALYLCASSAGTKPGAHYGYTFGSGTRLTVV.

The gene calls are TRBV2 and TRBJ2-1, with D perhaps matching TRBD1 (7 bases). V lost 6 bases and J lost 0, with 12 bases in between. The germline CDR1 and CDR2 sequences are SNHLY and FYNNEI. CDR3 length equals 15 residues. The CDR3 is CASRGGTASYNEQFF. CDR3 nucleotides: TGTGCCAGCAGAGGAGGGACAGCCTCCTACAATGAGCAGTTCTTC.